This TCR beta chain was identified during a study of graft-versus-host responses after intestinal transplantation. General observations from the study: Recipient-marrow GvH clones were detected, some having first appeared in ileum or blood.

As regards this clone: Its target is unknown.

Clones were read by immunoSEQ multiplex PCR, and TCRdb kept only the in-frame ones, dropping some. The sample lists tens of thousands of clones; roughly 87% were seen once. Germline CDR1 is SEHNR and CDR2 is FQNEAQ (reference sequence). V was trimmed by 2 bases and J by 1 base, leaving 11 bases between them. The CDR3 is 15 amino acids. This clonotype was obtained from a human donor who was the organ donor for an intestinal transplant. The gene calls are TRBV7-9 and TRBJ1-2; TRBD1 might be the D (6 bases). Sequenced material: unstimulated CD8+ T cells sorted from spleen or lymph node cells, taken before transplant. As DNA, the CDR3 is TGTGCCAGCAGCTTACCGGGACACCGTAACTATGGCTACACCTTC. This translates into CASSLPGHRNYGYTF.